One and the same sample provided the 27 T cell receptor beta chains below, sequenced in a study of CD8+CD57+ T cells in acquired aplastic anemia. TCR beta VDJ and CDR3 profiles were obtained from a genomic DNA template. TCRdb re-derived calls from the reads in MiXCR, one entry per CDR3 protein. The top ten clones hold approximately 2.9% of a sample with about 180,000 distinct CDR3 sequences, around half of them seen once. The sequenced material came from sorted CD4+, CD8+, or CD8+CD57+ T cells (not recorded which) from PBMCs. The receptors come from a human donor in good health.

DNA of the CDR3: TGTGCCACCAGTGATCCCCGCAGGGATAGCACAGATACGCAGTATTTT. Amino acids: CATSDPRRDSTDTQYF. The chain uses TRBV24-1 and TRBJ2-3, with D possibly TRBD1 on 5 matching bases. The CDR3 is made up of 16 amino acids. The V gene lost 3 bases and the J gene lost 0 bases, with 12 bases spanning the gap. Germline V lookup: CDR1 KGHDR, CDR2 SFDVKD.

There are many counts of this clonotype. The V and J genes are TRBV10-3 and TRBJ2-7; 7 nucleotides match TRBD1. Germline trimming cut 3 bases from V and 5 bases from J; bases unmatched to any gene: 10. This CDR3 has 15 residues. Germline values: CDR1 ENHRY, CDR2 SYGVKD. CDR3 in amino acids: CAISEDRAIINEQYF. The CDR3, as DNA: TGTGCCATCAGTGAAGACAGGGCGATTATCAACGAGCAGTACTTC.

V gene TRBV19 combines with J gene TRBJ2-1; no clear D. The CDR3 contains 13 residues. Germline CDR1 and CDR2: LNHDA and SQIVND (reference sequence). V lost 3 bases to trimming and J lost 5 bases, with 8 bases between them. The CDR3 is CASSIGLNNEQFF. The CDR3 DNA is TGTGCCAGTAGTATCGGGCTCAACAATGAGCAGTTCTTC.

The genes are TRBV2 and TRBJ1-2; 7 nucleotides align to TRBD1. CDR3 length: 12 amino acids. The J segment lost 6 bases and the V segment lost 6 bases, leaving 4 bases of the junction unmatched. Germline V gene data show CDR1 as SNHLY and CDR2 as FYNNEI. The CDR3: CASRGDSDGYTF. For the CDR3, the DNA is TGTGCCAGCAGGGGGGACAGCGATGGCTACACCTTC.

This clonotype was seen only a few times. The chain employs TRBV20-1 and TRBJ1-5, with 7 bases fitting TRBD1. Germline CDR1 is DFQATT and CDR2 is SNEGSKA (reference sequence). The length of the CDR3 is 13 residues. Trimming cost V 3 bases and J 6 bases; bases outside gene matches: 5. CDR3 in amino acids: CSASAGGGQPQHF. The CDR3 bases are TGCAGTGCTAGTGCAGGGGGAGGTCAGCCCCAGCATTTT.

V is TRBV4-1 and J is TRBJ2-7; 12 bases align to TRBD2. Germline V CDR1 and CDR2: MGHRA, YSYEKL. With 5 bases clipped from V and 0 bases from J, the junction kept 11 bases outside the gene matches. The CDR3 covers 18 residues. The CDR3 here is CASSERGLAGGTSYEQYF. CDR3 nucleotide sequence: TGCGCCAGCAGCGAGCGCGGGCTAGCGGGAGGGACCTCCTACGAGCAGTACTTC.

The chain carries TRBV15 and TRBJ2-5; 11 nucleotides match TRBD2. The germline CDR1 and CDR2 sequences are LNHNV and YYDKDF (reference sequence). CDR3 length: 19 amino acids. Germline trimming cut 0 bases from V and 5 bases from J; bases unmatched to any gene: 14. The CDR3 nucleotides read TGTGCCACCAGCAGAGATAAACTAGCGGGAGTGTTTAAGGAGGAGACCCAGTACTTC. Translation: CATSRDKLAGVFKEETQYF.

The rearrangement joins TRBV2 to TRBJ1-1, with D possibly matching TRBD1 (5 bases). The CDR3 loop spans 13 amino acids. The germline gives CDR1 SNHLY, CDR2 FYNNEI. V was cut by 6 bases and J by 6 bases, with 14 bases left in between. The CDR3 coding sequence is TGTGCCAGCAGCCAGGGCGGCGTCGCTGAAGCTTTCTTT. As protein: CASSQGGVAEAFF. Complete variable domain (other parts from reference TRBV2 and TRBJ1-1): EPEVTQTPSHQVTQMGQEVILRCVPISNHLYFYWYRQILGQKVEFLVSFYNNEISEKSEIFDDQFSVERPDGSNFTLKIRSTKLEDSAMYFCASSQGGVAEAFFGQGTRLTVV.

For the CDR3, the DNA is TGTGCCACCAGCCGGACTAGCGGAACAGATACGCAGTATTTT. Amino acid sequence: CATSRTSGTDTQYF. The chain employs TRBV24-1 and TRBJ2-3; the match to TRBD2 covers 10 bases. The CDR3 extends over 14 amino acids. Germline V gene lookup returns CDR1 KGHDR and CDR2 SFDVKD. J gave up 3 bases and V 7 bases, and 3 bases lay outside the gene matches.

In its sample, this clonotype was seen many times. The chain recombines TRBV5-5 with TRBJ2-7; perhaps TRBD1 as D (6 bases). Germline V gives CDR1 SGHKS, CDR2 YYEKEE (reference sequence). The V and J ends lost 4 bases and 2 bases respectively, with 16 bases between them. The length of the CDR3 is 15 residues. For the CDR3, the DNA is TGTGCCAGCAGCCCGGGACACCAAAGGCCCTACGAGCAGTACTTC. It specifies CASSPGHQRPYEQYF. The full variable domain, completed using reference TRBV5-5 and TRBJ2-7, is DAGVTQSPTHLIKTRGQQVTLRCSPISGHKSVSWYQQVLGQGPQFIFQYYEKEERGRGNFPDRFSARQFPNYSSELNVNALLLGDSALYLCASSPGHQRPYEQYFGPGTRLTVT.

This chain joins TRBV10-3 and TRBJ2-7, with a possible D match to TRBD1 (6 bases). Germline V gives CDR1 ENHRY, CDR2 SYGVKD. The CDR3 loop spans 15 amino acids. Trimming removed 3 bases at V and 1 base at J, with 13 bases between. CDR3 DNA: TGTGCCATCAGTGATTCGGACAGTTTGTCCTACGAGCAGTACTTC. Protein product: CAISDSDSLSYEQYF.

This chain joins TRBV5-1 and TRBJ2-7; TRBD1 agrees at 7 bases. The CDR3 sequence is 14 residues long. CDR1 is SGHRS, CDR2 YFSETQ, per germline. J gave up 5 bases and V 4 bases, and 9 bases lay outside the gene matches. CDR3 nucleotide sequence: TGCGCCAGCAGCGACCGACAGGGTGCCCACGAGCAGTACTTC. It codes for CASSDRQGAHEQYF.

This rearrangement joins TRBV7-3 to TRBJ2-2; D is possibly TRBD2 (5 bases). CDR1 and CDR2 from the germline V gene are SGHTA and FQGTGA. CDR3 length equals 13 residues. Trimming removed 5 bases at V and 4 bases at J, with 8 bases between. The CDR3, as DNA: TGTGCCAGCAGCCAAAGCGGCACCGGGGAGCTGTTTTTT. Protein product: CASSQSGTGELFF. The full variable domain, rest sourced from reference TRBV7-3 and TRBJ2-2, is GAGVSQTPSNKVTEKGKYVELRCDPISGHTALYWYRQSLGQGPEFLIYFQGTGAADDSGLPNDRFFAVRPEGSVSTLKIQRTERGDSAVYLCASSQSGTGELFFGEGSRLTVL.

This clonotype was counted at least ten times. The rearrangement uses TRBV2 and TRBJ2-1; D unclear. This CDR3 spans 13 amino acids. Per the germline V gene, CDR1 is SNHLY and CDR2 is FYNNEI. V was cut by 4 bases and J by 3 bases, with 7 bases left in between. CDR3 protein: CASSVMGYNEQFF. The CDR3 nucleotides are TGTGCCAGCAGTGTGATGGGCTACAATGAGCAGTTCTTC.

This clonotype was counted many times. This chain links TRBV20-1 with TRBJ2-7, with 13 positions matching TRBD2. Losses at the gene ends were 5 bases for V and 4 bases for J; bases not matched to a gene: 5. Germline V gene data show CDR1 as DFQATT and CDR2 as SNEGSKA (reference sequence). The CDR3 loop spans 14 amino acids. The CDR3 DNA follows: TGCAGTGCTCATGGACTAGCGGGAGCGTACGAGCAGTACTTC. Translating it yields CSAHGLAGAYEQYF.

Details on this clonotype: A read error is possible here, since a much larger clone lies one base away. Written as DNA, the CDR3 is TGTGCCAGCAGCTTGGAGGGAGGAAGCAGTCAGCCCCAGCATTTT. Protein sequence: CASSLEGGSSQPQHF. The chain uses TRBV11-2 and TRBJ1-5; D not resolved. The CDR3 totals 15 residues. The germline CDR1 and CDR2 sequences are SGHAT and FQNNGV.

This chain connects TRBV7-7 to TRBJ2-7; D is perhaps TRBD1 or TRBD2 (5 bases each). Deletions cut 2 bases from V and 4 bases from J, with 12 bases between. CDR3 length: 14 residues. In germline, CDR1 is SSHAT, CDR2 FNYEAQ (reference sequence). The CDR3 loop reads CASSLRIGTYEQYF. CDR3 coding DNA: TGTGCCAGCAGCTTAAGGATAGGGACGTACGAGCAGTACTTC.

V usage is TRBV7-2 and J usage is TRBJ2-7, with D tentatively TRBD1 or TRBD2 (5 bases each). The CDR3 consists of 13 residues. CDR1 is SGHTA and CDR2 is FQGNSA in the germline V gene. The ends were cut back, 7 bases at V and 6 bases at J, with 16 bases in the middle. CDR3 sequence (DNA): TGTGCCAGCACCACGCGGGTAGGGACCGAGCAGTACTTC. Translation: CASTTRVGTEQYF.

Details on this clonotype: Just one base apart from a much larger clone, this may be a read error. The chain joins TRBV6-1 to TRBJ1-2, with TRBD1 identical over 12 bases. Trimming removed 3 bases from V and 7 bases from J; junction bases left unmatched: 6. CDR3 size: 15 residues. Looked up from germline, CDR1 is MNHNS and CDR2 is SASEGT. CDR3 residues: CASSDWDRGQFGYTF. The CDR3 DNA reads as TGTGCCAGCAGTGACTGGGACAGGGGGCAGTTTGGCTACACCTTC.

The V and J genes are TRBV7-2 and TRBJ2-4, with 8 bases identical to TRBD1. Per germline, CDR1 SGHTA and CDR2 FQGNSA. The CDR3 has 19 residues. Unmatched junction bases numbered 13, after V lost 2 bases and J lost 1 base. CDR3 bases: TGTGCCAGCAGCTTAAAAGGACAGGGATTTTTCTCGGCCAAAAACATTCAGTACTTC. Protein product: CASSLKGQGFFSAKNIQYF.

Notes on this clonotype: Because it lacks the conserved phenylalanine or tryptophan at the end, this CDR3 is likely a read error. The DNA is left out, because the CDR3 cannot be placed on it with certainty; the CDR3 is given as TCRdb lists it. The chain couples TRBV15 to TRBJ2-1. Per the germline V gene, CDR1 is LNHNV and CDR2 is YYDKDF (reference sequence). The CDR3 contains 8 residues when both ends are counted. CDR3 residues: CATSRERT.

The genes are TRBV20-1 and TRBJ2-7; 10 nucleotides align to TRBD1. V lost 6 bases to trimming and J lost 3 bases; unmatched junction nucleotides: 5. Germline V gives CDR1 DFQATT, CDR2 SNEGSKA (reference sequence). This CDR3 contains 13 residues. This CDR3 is CSAPGQGYYEQYF. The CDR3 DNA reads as TGCAGTGCCCCGGGACAGGGGTACTACGAGCAGTACTTC.

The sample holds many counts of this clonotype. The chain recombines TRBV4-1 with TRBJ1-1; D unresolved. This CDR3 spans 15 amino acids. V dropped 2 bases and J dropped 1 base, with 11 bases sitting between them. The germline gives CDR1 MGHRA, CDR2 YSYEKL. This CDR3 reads CASSQPSRKNTEAFF. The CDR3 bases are TGCGCCAGCAGCCAACCTAGCAGGAAGAACACTGAAGCTTTCTTT.

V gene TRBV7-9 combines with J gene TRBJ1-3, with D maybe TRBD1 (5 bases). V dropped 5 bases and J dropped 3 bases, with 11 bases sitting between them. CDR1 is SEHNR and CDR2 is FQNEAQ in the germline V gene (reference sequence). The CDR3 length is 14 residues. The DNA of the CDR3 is TGTGCCAGCAGCCGAGACAGCGTTGGAAACACCATATATTTT. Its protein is CASSRDSVGNTIYF.

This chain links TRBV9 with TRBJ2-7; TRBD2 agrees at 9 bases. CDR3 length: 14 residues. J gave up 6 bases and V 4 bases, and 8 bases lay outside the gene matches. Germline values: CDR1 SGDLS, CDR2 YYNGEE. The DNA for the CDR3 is TGTGCCAGCAGCCCACCTAGCGGGGCGGGCGAGCAGTACTTC. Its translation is CASSPPSGAGEQYF.

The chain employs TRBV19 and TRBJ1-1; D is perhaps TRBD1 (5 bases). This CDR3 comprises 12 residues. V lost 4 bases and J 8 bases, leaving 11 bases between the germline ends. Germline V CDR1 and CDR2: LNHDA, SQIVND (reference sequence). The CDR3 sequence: CASSRFREEAFF. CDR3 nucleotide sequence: TGTGCCAGTAGTAGGTTCAGGGAGGAAGCTTTCTTT.

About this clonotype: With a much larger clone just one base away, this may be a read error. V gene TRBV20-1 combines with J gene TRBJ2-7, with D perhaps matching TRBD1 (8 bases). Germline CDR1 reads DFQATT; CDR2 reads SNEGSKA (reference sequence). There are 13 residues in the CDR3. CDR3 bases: TGCAGTGCTTCGACGGACAGGGACTACGGGCAGTACTTC. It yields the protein CSASTDRDYGQYF.